This T cell receptor beta chain was retrieved from a study of CD8+ T cells in alopecia areata. RNA was isolated and reverse transcribed to cDNA, the sequencing template. Profiled with immunoSEQ multiplex PCR; TCRdb holds only in-frame clones, not every one. The data show 120,000 or so clones, around 63% seen once. J lost 0 bases, V lost 5 bases, and 13 bases had no gene match. The CDR3 has 19 residues. The V gene's germline CDR1 is LNHNV and CDR2 YYDKDF (reference sequence). Regarding treatment: oral pan-JAK inhibitor, 5-10 mg twice daily. The specimen was CD4+ T cells sorted from blood, collected at week 4, from a patient treated with tofacitinib. The gene calls are TRBV15 and TRBJ2-6, with 7 bases that match TRBD1. This TCR came from a human donor with alopecia areata. The CDR3 nucleotides are TGTGCCACCAGCCTAGACAGGGCAAATGTGGACTCTGGGGCCAACGTCCTGACTTTC. Its translation: CATSLDRANVDSGANVLTF.